This T cell receptor (beta chain) was sequenced in a study of cytomegalovirus exposure and HLA in healthy donors (dated by TCRdb to the late 2010s). As for the study more broadly: An earlier analysis of roughly 610 of the donors reported about 260 Gb of sequence data and 117 million unique TCR beta sequences obtained from some 200 million T cells. An early release that covered fewer than 750 HLA-typed donors contained approximately 300 gigabases of sequencing data and 65 million to 100 million unique TCR sequences. The genetic ancestry cluster associated with self-reported Caucasian donors included 80% to 90% of the roughly 400 genotyped donors. The aim of the study was to test whether cataloging public T cell receptors could identify signatures of past pathogen exposure. The study profiled the T cell repertoires of under 850 subjects by immunosequencing and related them to cytomegalovirus serostatus. Besides the first cohort of roughly 640 subjects, a separate validation cohort made up of around 120 different subjects was used. The study combined high-throughput TCR immunosequencing, statistical association of individual TCRs with disease status, and machine learning to predict cytomegalovirus infection status. A later analysis re-analyzed previously published TCR beta repertoires from 666 donors and added high-resolution HLA genotyping to study TCR occurrence patterns. The later analysis used no new phenotypic data to find candidate immune exposures, relying instead on TCR beta sequences and their occurrence across donors. An earlier analysis of a few hundred of the donors applied high-throughput TCR beta sequencing to assess whether each TCR beta V gene segment acted as functional or pseudogenic. Donor age, sex, ethnicity and CMV serostatus were compiled alongside the repertoire data. In a later genetic analysis, genome-wide SNP genotypes for about 55% of the roughly 670 donors were used, and that subset was treated as a discovery cohort. Every repertoire in the discovery cohort had been generated on one and the same sequencing platform. Both class I and class II loci were covered by HLA typing, at four-digit resolution. The number of donors typed differed by locus, with roughly 620-640 for A, B, C, DRB1 and DQB1, more than 500 for DQA1, 600 to 610 for DPA1, and approximately 470 for DPB1. Because of strong linkage in the cohort, roughly five DR-DQ haplotypes were treated as single units for association and clustering. Among over 350 genotyped donors of the cohort, an average of 235,054 unique TCR beta nucleotide sequences were sequenced per donor, approximately 20% of them non-productive. The investigation overall reported the following: Broadly in line with IMGT annotations, most TCR beta V segments showed up in productive rearrangements about 87% or about 30% of the time in an earlier analysis of 587 of the donors. Strong co-occurrence of HLA alleles, especially DR and DQ, made assigning TCR associations to individual alleles difficult. Because HLA typing was unavailable for some donors at each locus, only the typed subset was used in association tests. While some public TCRs were present in many individuals, most TCR sequences turned up only very rarely across donors. A later analysis found that TCR association rates varied across HLA loci, with DRB1 alleles showing the most associated TCRs and HLA-C alleles the fewest. A few of the identified cytomegalovirus-associated TCR beta chains were confirmed in vitro to be specific for cytomegalovirus antigens. Sequencing depth was assumed to be roughly uniform across donors in the presence/absence analyses, though that assumption may not hold. Immune exposure information for the cohort was limited to CMV serostatus. A further reported finding was that TCR beta sequences accurately predicted the HLA-A and HLA-B alleles for most subjects in the first cohort. A later analysis associated about 17,000 TCR beta sequences with specific HLA alleles at a false discovery rate of 0.05. The cohort was sequenced for TCR beta chains only, and without alpha or paired-chain data the features that could be detected were limited. The study listed 150 to 200 TCR beta chains as associated with cytomegalovirus. Linkage disequilibrium might explain the correlated functional status among segregating V segments, but an unknown experimental factor could not be ruled out. In a later analysis, several top co-occurrence clusters were reported to appear linked to parvovirus B19, influenza, CMV and Epstein-Barr virus. Seventeen rarely observed V segments, including chromosome 9 orphons, were excluded from the earlier analysis of some 590 of the donors because counts were too low. A group of highly shared sequence variants was considered likely to be a technical artifact of the sequencing pipeline. According to a later analysis, most CMV-associated TCR beta chains appeared to be HLA-restricted, and the HLA associations seemed to be driven largely by CMV exposure. The authors suggested that the approach could potentially be generalized to other disease states and immunological phenotypes. An association between a missense DCLRE1C variant and V-gene and J-gene trimming of TCR beta chains was found in a later genetic analysis and replicated in an independent cohort. A later analysis found that HLA-associated TCR beta chains were more clonally expanded and had lower generation probabilities than equally common non-associated chains. In a later genetic analysis, fewer N-insertions in productive TCRs were reported among donors in an Asian-associated ancestry cluster than the 666-donor mean. In both the original and validation cohorts, the classifier was reported to diagnose cytomegalovirus status with high specificity and sensitivity.

With respect to this clone: No antigen is known for it. Base-call qualities are not available, and no considerably larger clone is one nucleotide away.

The library was built by means of the immunoSEQ multiplex PCR assay. The multiplex PCR relied on a mix of 60 forward primers for TCR Vbeta segments and 13 reverse primers for TCR Jbeta segments. Amplification of the CDR3 region of rearranged TCR beta genes was performed with a multiplex PCR assay on genomic DNA. The Illumina HiSeq System was used to sequence the amplified TCR beta libraries as 87-base-pair reads. The authors processed their data as follows. In a later analysis, 70 million to 95 million unique TCR beta chains were counted across the 650 to 750 repertoires, and roughly 11 million of these chains were shared by at least two donors. Raw reads were error-corrected and collapsed into unique sequences by a nearest-neighbor algorithm in which closely related sequences were merged to remove PCR and sequencing errors. To assign V, D and J gene segments, CDR3 sequences were aligned to IMGT reference sequences. For a sequence to be retained, a match of at least six nucleotides was required to both a V gene segment and a J gene segment. Rearrangements were classified as productive when the CDR3 lacked stop codons and remained in frame with V and J, and all other rearrangements were classified as non-productive. CDR3 was defined according to IMGT convention as the region running from the second conserved V-encoded cysteine to the conserved J-encoded phenylalanine. In an earlier analysis of 500 to 650 of the donors, sequences lacking an unambiguous match to a single V gene segment were excluded. In an earlier analysis of roughly 600 of the donors, a V segment was called functional when productive rearrangements were above 56.7%, and segregating when the standard deviation between donors exceeded 5%. A statistical classification framework was developed to diagnose cytomegalovirus status using the catalog of TCR beta chain sequences. In a later analysis, V and J genes were assigned by comparing TCR nucleotide sequences against IMGT/GENE-DB human TR gene sequences. In a later analysis, CDR3 sequences and most-parsimonious VDJ recombination scenarios were assigned using the TCRdist pipeline. In a later analysis, each TCR beta chain was defined by its CDR3 amino acid sequence together with its V-gene family, and reads lacking a unique V-gene family were excluded. As a way to deal with suspected cross-contamination and a sequencing artifact, a later analysis dropped over 550 nucleotide sequences that were highly shared and had low generation probability. In a later analysis, a clonal expansion index for each public chain was calculated from normalized within-repertoire ranks of inferred template counts. In a later analysis, generation probabilities were computed using a VDJ recombination model fitted to out-of-frame rearrangements, and the results were checked against IGoR. Hypergeometric tests were used in a later analysis to score TCR-TCR, TCR-HLA and TCR-CMV co-occurrence, with a repertoire-size bias correction applied to the TCR pairs. To estimate false discovery rates, a later analysis permuted the HLA or CMV assignments 20 times. In a later analysis, co-occurring TCRs were grouped using DBSCAN, and TCRdist sequence similarity was added for clustering within HLA-allele-positive subsets. For co-occurrence clustering, repertoires with fewer than 30,000 or more than 120,000 public chains were excluded, along with a handful of repertoires with anomalous nucleotide sharing. The immuneACCESS repertoire file appears here via TCRdb, limited to in-frame rearrangements. These files lack a portion of the clones; in checked studies, under half of the deficit traces to unresolved V genes, and the cause of the others is not known. The DNA gave D and trimming, while V, J and clone size come from that table. This sample comprises approximately 83,000 clones, 80% of them detected only once. 2% to 2.5% of the sample comes from the top ten.

In total, 630 or so healthy bone marrow donors made up the cohort. At the time of sampling, all cohort members were nominally healthy, though unrecorded immune exposures were likely present. The donor was CMV seronegative and was included in the group of several hundred seronegative cohort members. A peripheral blood sample was provided by each donor, and peripheral blood mononuclear cells were used for TCR beta sequencing. Genomic DNA was extracted from the blood cell samples with the Qiagen DNeasy Blood Extraction Kit. The sample taken for sequencing was PBMCs. The TCR comes from a man between 18 and 35 years old in good health and CMV-seronegative.

CDR3 loop: CASSQDTAAGASPLHF. The sequence in DNA is TGTGCCAGCAGCCAAGATACGGCGGCAGGGGCTTCACCCCTCCACTTT. The receptor chain draws on TRBV4-2 and TRBJ1-6; the D region possibly corresponds to TRBD1 (6 bases align). Reading from cysteine to phenylalanine, the CDR3 counts 16 amino acids. The sequence is cut down to CDR3 DNA, 48 bases in frame from base 1. CDR1 LGHNA and CDR2 YNFKEQ were looked up in the germline V gene. The trim is 0 bases for V and 9 bases for J, with a gap of 15 bases between the germline ends.